The 14 T cell receptor beta chains in this list originate from one sample, sequenced in a study of T cells in Graves' hyperthyroidism and ophthalmopathy. RNA transcripts were the template for amplifying TCR beta CDR3 regions. The HTBI primer set drove a first-round RT-PCR of the TCR CDR3. One entry per CDR3 protein results from TCRdb running MiXCR on the multiplex PCR reads. The sample has roughly 250,000 distinct CDR3 sequences, roughly 14% seen once; the top ten hold more than 10%. Input material: blood. These receptors all come from a woman aged 35 to 49 with Graves' hyperthyroidism that later progressed to Graves' ophthalmopathy.

This clonotype occurred a few times. This chain joins TRBV19 and TRBJ1-5, with TRBD1 matching 7 bases. Losses at the gene ends were 5 bases for V and 1 base for J; bases not matched to a gene: 5. CDR3 length equals 15 residues. From germline, CDR1 is LNHDA and CDR2 SQIVND (reference sequence). CDR3 protein: CASSPHRGSNQPQHF. CDR3 nucleotides: TGTGCCAGTAGTCCCCACAGGGGAAGCAATCAGCCCCAGCATTTT.

This clonotype was detected many times. This sequence joins TRBV7-9 and TRBJ2-7; no clear D gene. The CDR3 runs to 14 residues. From germline, CDR1 is SEHNR and CDR2 FQNEAQ (reference sequence). Trimming took off 1 base at V and 2 bases at J, with 9 bases between the two ends. The CDR3 DNA is TGTGCCAGCAGCTTAGTAGTTTCGACCTACGAGCAGTACTTC. Residues: CASSLVVSTYEQYF.

The sample holds many counts of this clonotype. V gene TRBV6-5 combines with J gene TRBJ2-7, with D unclear. The V gene lost 2 bases and the J gene lost 5 bases, with 4 bases spanning the gap. Germline CDR1 reads MNHEY; CDR2 reads SVGAGI. The CDR3 loop spans 11 amino acids. CDR3 in DNA: TGTGCCAGCAGTTACCTCCACGAGCAGTACTTC. Encoded protein: CASSYLHEQYF.

The chain has TRBV28 and TRBJ2-3; D ambiguous. Trimming removed 0 bases at V and 0 bases at J, with 10 bases between. The germline gives CDR1 MDHEN, CDR2 SYDVKM. The CDR3 sequence is 16 residues long. CDR3 DNA: TGTGCCAGCAGTTTATGGGCTGGTACTAGCACAGATACGCAGTATTTT. Translating gives CASSLWAGTSTDTQYF.

This clonotype was counted between two and nine times. This chain connects TRBV5-4 to TRBJ2-3; D might be TRBD1 or TRBD2, each matching 5 bases. This CDR3 is 15 amino acids long. Germline V gives CDR1 SGHNT, CDR2 YYREEE (reference sequence). V dropped 4 bases and J dropped 4 bases, with 16 bases sitting between them. CDR3 region: CASSRWGREADTQYF. The CDR3 DNA reads TGTGCCAGCAGCCGGTGGGGGAGAGAGGCAGATACGCAGTATTTT.

This clonotype showed up many times. This chain joins TRBV7-9 and TRBJ2-7; D possibly matches TRBD1 or TRBD2 (5 bases each). Trimming removed 2 bases from V and 5 bases from J, with 16 bases in between. CDR1 is SEHNR and CDR2 is FQNEAQ in the germline V gene (reference sequence). The CDR3 covers 15 residues. The CDR3 is CASSLSGPHNDEQYF. CDR3 nucleotides: TGTGCCAGCAGCTTATCGGGACCCCATAACGACGAGCAGTACTTC.

This chain connects TRBV5-6 to TRBJ2-7; no firm D call. Trimming shortened V by 2 bases and J by 6 bases, and 18 bases separated the two germline ends. CDR3 size: 15 residues. Germline V gene lookup returns CDR1 SGHDT and CDR2 YYEEEE. The CDR3 DNA follows: TGTGCCAGCAGCTTCGTCCCAGGTCCCATCTCCGAGCAGTACTTC. Translation gives CASSFVPGPISEQYF.

CDR3 DNA: TGTGCCATCAGTGAGAGGCTAGCGGAGGGGGGGGGGCAGTACTTC. This gives the protein CAISERLAEGGGQYF. The chain employs TRBV10-3 and TRBJ2-7; D is possibly TRBD2 (7 bases). The length of the CDR3 is 15 residues. The germline V and J ends were trimmed by 2 bases and 9 bases, with 20 bases remaining between them. Germline V gene data show CDR1 as ENHRY and CDR2 as SYGVKD.

The V and J genes are TRBV13 and TRBJ1-1; D unresolved. The CDR3 totals 12 residues. Germline V CDR1 and CDR2: PRHDT, FYEKMQ (reference sequence). Between the trimmed V and J ends, which lost 3 bases and 8 bases, there was a span of 10 bases. CDR3 DNA: TGTGCCAGCAGCTTTTACGACTCCGAAGCTTTCTTT. Encoded protein: CASSFYDSEAFF.

This clonotype occurred many times. V usage is TRBV28 and J usage is TRBJ2-2; unclear D gene. Looked up from germline, CDR1 is MDHEN and CDR2 is SYDVKM. CDR3 length: 9 amino acids. Trimming removed 6 bases from V and 8 bases from J, with 1 base in between. CDR3 DNA sequence: TGTGCCAGCAGAGGGGAGCTGTTTTTT. It translates to CASRGELFF.

The table lists this clonotype with many counts. This sequence joins TRBV11-2 and TRBJ2-2; the D is unclear. CDR1 is SGHAT, CDR2 FQNNGV, per germline. Deletions cut 4 bases from V and 6 bases from J, with 9 bases between. This CDR3 spans 13 amino acids. CDR3 coding DNA: TGTGCCAGCAGCTCCTTATGGGCCGGGGAGCTGTTTTTT. It specifies CASSSLWAGELFF.

This clonotype was seen repeatedly, ten times or more. This chain's CDR3 is CASSGTTSGSYEQYF. The CDR3, as DNA: TGTGCCAGCAGTGGTACGACTAGCGGGAGCTACGAGCAGTACTTC. The chain couples TRBV2 to TRBJ2-7; 12 bases agree with TRBD2. Germline loops: CDR1 SNHLY, CDR2 FYNNEI. The CDR3 consists of 15 residues. Trimming at V came to 4 bases and at J to 3 bases, leaving 4 bases not matched to a gene. The full variable domain, with the rest looked up from reference TRBV2 and TRBJ2-7, is EPEVTQTPSHQVTQMGQEVILRCVPISNHLYFYWYRQILGQKVEFLVSFYNNEISEKSEIFDDQFSVERPDGSNFTLKIRSTKLEDSAMYFCASSGTTSGSYEQYFGPGTRLTVT.

This clonotype has only a few counts. The chain couples TRBV7-6 to TRBJ1-1; no definite D call. The CDR3 consists of 14 residues. Deletions cut 1 base from V and 2 bases from J, with 8 bases between. Germline CDR1 SGHVS, CDR2 FNYEAQ. The CDR3 DNA is TGTGCCAGCAGCTTAGTAGACGATAACACTGAAGCTTTCTTT. Protein sequence: CASSLVDDNTEAFF.

The table lists this clonotype with a few counts. The V and J genes are TRBV4-2 and TRBJ2-2, with a weak D call TRBD1 (5 bases). V gave up 3 bases and J gave up 3 bases, with 5 bases separating them. The CDR3 loop spans 13 amino acids. Germline V gene lookup returns CDR1 LGHNA and CDR2 YNFKEQ. CDR3 sequence: CASSHRDTGELFF. The CDR3 DNA sequence: TGTGCCAGCAGCCACAGGGACACCGGGGAGCTGTTTTTT.